The entry below describes one TCR beta chain. The germline gives CDR1 WSHSY, CDR2 SAAADI. The V gene lost 0 bases and the J gene lost 8 bases, with 5 bases spanning the gap. The CDR3 is made up of 13 amino acids. This sample stems from a study of cytomegalovirus exposure and HLA in healthy donors. The table came from immunoSEQ multiplex PCR; TCRdb's copy has only in-frame clones and leaves some out. The sample records tens of thousands of clones, 95% being singletons. This sequence originates from a young woman in good health and CMV-seronegative. The specimen was PBMCs. The chain is built from TRBV10-2 and TRBJ1-6; D is ambiguous. The CDR3 sequence is CASSESGDSPLHF. DNA of the CDR3: TGCGCCAGCAGTGAGTCCGGGGATTCACCCCTCCACTTT.